The sample holds a few counts of the clone carrying this T cell receptor (beta chain). Its antigen remains unidentified. This sample stems from a study of shared clonotypes between healthy human individuals. Whole-study findings and limits: Non-shared clonotypes showed lower generation probabilities than clonotypes common to all four donors.

Original analysis: Filtering differed for immunoSEQ, which gave only junction sequences without quality scores. Here immunoSEQ multiplex PCR was the method, and the copy in TCRdb shows in-frame clones only, minus some. The DNA was the basis for D and trimming; V, J and clone size are from that table. In the table there are about 730,000 clones, around 77% of which are singletons. This CDR3 is built from 11 residues. Germline V lookup: CDR1 SQVTM, CDR2 ANQGSEA. V gave up 4 bases and J gave up 3 bases, with 4 bases separating them. This clonotype originated in a woman in her thirties in good health. The sequenced sample was memory CD4+ T cells sorted from blood. This sample's subset: CD45RA-negative fraction. The chain couples TRBV29-1 to TRBJ1-3; D unresolved. This CDR3 reads CSVALGNTIYF. The DNA of the CDR3 is TGCAGCGTTGCCCTTGGAAACACCATATATTTT.